This T cell receptor beta chain was found in a study of T cell repertoires in cytomegalovirus infection. Across the whole study: Researchers turned to recently identified HLA-C-restricted CMV epitopes as well as well-studied HLA-B-restricted ones. Public signatures in TCR beta pointed to CMV infection and matching HLA type. Whole-study findings and limits: Cumulative frequency of public TCR beta families picked out carriers of CMV plus the relevant HLA. The response measured ex vivo was dominated by TCR beta clonotypes (HLA-C-restricted and CMV-specific).

The V segment lost 5 bases and the J segment 8 bases; nucleotides outside the gene matches: 8. This CDR3 region has 14 residues. Per the germline V gene, CDR1 is SGHVS and CDR2 is FNYEAQ. TCRdb fed the reads into MiXCR, producing one record per CDR3 protein. The sample lists around 200,000 distinct CDR3 sequences; 35% to 45% were seen once. This clonotype has a count of ten or more. Its specificity is unknown. The chain links TRBV7-6 to TRBJ1-4; 7 nucleotides line up with TRBD1. Sequenced material: CD8+ T cells from cultured PBMCs, taken from culture after CMV antigen stimulation. The sequence was collected from a human donor in good health (CMV status not recorded). Some clones in this sample may be carry-over from other donors' samples. In DNA, the CDR3 is TGTGCCAGCAGCACCGACAGGGTTGGAGAAAAACTGTTTTTT. It is translated as CASSTDRVGEKLFF.